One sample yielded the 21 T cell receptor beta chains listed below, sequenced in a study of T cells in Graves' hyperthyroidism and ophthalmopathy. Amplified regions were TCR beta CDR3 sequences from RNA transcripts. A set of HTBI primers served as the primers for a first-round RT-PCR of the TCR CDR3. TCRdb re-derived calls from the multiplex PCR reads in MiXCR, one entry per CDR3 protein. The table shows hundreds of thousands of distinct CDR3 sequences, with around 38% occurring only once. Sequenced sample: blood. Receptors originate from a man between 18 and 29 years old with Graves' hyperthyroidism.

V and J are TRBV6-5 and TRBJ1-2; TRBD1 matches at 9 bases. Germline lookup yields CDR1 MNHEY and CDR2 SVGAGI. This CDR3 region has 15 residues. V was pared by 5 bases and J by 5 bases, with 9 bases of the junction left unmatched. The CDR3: CASSRPDRGRYGYTF. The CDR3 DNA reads TGTGCCAGCAGTCGACCGGACAGGGGCCGATATGGCTACACCTTC.

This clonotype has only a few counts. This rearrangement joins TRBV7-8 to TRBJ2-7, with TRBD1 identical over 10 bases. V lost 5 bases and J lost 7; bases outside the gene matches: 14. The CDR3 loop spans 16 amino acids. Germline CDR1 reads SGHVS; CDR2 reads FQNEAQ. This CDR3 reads CASSTRTGGDLGEQYF. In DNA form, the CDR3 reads TGTGCCAGCAGCACTAGGACAGGGGGAGATTTGGGTGAGCAGTACTTC.

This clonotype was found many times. The CDR3 loop is CATSSQRSSYEQYF. CDR3 sequence (DNA): TGTGCCACCAGCAGTCAGCGGAGCAGCTACGAGCAGTACTTC. The chain has TRBV15 and TRBJ2-7; maybe TRBD2 (5 bases). Deletions cut 3 bases from V and 3 bases from J, with 12 bases between. The CDR3 is 14 residues long. Germline V gene data show CDR1 as LNHNV and CDR2 as YYDKDF (reference sequence).

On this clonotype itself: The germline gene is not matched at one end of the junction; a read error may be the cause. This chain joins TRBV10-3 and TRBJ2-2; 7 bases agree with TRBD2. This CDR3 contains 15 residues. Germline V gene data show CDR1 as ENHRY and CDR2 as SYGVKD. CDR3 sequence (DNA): TGTGCCAGCAGTTACGTGGGACTAAACACCGGGGAGCTGTTTTTT. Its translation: CASSYVGLNTGELFF.

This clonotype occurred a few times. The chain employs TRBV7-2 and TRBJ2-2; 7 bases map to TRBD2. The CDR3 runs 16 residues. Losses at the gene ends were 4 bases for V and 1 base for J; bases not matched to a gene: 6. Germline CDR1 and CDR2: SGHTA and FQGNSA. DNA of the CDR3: TGTGCCAGCAGCTCCGGGGGGAGTCAGAACACCGGGGAGCTGTTTTTT. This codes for CASSSGGSQNTGELFF.

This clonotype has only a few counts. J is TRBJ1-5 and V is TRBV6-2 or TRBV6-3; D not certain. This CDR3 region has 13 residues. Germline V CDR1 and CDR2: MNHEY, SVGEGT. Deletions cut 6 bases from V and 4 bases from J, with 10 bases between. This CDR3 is CASRPDVNQPQHF. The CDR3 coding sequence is TGTGCCAGCAGGCCGGACGTTAATCAGCCCCAGCATTTT.

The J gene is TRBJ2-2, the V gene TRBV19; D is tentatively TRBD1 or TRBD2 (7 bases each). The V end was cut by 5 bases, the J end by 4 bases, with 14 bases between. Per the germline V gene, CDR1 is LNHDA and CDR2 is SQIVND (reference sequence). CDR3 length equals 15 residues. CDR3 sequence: CASSGGDRLTGELFF. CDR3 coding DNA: TGTGCCAGTAGTGGGGGGGACAGACTCACCGGGGAGCTGTTTTTT.

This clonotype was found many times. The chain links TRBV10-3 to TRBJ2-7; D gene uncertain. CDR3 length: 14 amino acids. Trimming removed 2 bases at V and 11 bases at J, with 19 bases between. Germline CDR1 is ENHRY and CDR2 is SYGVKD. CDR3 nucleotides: TGTGCCATCAGTGAGCCGGACGGCGAAAGCGTGGAGTACTTC. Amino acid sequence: CAISEPDGESVEYF.

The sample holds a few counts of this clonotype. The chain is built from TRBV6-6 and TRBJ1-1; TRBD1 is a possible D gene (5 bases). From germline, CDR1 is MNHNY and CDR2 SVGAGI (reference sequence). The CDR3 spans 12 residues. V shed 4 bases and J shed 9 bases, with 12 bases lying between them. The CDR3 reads CASSSWDVQAFF. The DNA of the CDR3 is TGTGCCAGCAGTTCGTGGGACGTTCAAGCTTTCTTT.

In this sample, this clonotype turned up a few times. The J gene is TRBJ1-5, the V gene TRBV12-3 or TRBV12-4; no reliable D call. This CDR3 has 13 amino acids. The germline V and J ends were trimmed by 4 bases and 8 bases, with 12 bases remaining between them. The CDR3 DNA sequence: TGTGCCAGCAGTTACTCGACCGGCAAGCCCCAGCATTTT. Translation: CASSYSTGKPQHF.

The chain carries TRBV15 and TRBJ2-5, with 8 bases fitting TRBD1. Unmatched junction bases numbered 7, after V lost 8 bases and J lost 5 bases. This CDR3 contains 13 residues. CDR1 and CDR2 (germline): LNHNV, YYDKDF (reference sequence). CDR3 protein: CATSTGVGETQYF. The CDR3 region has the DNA TGTGCCACCTCGACAGGGGTAGGGGAGACCCAGTACTTC.

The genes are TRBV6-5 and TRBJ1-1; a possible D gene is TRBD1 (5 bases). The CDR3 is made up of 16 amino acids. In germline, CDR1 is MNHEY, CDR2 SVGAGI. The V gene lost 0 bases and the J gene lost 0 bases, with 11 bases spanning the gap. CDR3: CASSYSLRAVNTEAFF. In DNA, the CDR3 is TGTGCCAGCAGTTACTCCCTCAGGGCCGTGAACACTGAAGCTTTCTTT.

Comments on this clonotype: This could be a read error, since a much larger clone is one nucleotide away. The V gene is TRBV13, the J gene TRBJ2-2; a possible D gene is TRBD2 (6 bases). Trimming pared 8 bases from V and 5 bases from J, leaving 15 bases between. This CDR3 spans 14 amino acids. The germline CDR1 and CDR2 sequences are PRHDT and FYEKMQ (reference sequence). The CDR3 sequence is CASGSGVRTGELFF. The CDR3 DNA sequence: TGTGCCAGCGGCTCGGGAGTGAGGACCGGGGAGCTGTTTTTT. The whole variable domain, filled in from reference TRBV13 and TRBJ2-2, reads AAGVIQSPRHLIKEKRETATLKCYPIPRHDTVYWYQQGPGQDPQFLISFYEKMQSDKGSIPDRFSAQQFSDYHSELNMSSLELGDSALYFCASGSGVRTGELFFGEGSRLTVL.

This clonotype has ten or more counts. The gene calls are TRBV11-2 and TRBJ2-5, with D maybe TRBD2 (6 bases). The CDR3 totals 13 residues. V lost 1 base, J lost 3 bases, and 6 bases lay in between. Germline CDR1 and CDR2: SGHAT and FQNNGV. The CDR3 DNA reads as TGTGCCAGCAGCTTAGGCGGGAAAGAGACCCAGTACTTC. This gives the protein CASSLGGKETQYF.

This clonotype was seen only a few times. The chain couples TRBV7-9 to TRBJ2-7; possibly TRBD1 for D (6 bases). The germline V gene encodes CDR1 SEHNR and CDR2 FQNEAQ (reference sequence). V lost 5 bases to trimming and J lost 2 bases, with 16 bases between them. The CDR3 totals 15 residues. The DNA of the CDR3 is TGTGCCAGCAGCCAAGCTCAGGGGAGACCCTACGAGCAGTACTTC. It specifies CASSQAQGRPYEQYF.

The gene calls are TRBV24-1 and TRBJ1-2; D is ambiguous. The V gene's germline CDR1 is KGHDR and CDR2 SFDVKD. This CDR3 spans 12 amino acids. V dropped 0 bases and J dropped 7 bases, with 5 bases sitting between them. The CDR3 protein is CATSDLEGGYTF. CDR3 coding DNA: TGTGCCACCAGTGATTTGGAGGGTGGCTACACCTTC.

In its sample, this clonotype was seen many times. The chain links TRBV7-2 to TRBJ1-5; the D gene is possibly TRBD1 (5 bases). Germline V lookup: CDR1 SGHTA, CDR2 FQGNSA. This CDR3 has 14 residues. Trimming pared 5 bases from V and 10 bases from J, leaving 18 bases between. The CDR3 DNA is TGTGCCAGCAGCCTACAAAGGGACGGGAGTCCCCAGCATTTT. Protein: CASSLQRDGSPQHF. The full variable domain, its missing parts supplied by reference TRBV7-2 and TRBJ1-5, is GAGVSQSPSNKVTEKGKDVELRCDPISGHTALYWYRQSLGQGLEFLIYFQGNSAPDKSGLPSDRFSAERTGGSVSTLTIQRTQQEDSAVYLCASSLQRDGSPQHFGDGTRLSIL.

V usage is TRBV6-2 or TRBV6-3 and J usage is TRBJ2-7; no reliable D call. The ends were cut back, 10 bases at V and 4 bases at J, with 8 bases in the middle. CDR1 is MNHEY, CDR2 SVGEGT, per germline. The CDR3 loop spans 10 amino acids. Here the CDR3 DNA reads TGTGCCACTGGCAGTTACGAGCAGTACTTC. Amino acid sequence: CATGSYEQYF.

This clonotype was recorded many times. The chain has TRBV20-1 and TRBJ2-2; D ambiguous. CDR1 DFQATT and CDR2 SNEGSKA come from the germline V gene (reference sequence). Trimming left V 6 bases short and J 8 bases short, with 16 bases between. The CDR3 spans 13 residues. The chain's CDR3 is CSARAPRSGELFF. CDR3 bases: TGCAGTGCCCGGGCCCCGAGGAGTGGGGAGCTGTTTTTT.

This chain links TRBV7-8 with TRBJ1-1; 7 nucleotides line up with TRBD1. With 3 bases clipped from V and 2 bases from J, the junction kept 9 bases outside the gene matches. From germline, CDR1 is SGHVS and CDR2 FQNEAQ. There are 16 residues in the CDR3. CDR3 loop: CASSFPAGGDNTEAFF. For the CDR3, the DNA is TGTGCCAGCAGCTTTCCAGCAGGGGGGGACAACACTGAAGCTTTCTTT.

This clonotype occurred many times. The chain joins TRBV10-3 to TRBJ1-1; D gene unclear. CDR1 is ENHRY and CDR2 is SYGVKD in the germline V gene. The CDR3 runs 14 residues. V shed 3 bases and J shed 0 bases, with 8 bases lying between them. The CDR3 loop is CAISESRVNTEAFF. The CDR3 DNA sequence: TGTGCCATCAGTGAAAGTCGCGTGAACACTGAAGCTTTCTTT.